What follows are 18 T cell receptor beta chains derived from one specimen sequenced in a study of control samples from healthy donors and cancer patients. The repertoire was sequenced with immunoSEQ multiplex PCR; TCRdb's copy has only in-frame clones and lacks some. Of 100,000 to 120,000 clones listed, 80% to 90% are singletons. The sequenced sample consisted of blood. The receptors were gathered from a woman aged 45-60 years in good health.

This rearrangement joins TRBV29-1 to TRBJ2-7; 9 bases line up with TRBD1. The germline V gene encodes CDR1 SQVTM and CDR2 ANQGSEA. There are 14 residues in the CDR3. The V and J ends lost 5 bases and 4 bases, in that order; junction bases with no gene match: 9. The CDR3: CSVSLQGAGYEQYF. The CDR3 DNA is TGCAGCGTTAGCCTACAGGGGGCGGGGTACGAGCAGTACTTC.

The V call is TRBV6-2 or TRBV6-3, the J call TRBJ2-3; unclear D gene. Germline V gene sequence: CDR1 MNHEY, CDR2 SVGEGT. The length of the CDR3 is 16 residues. V shed 2 bases and J shed 1 base, with 13 bases lying between them. The CDR3 reads CASSYRRIAGTDTQYF. CDR3 nucleotide sequence: TGTGCCAGCAGTTACCGGCGCATAGCTGGCACAGATACGCAGTATTTT.

This chain connects TRBV18 to TRBJ2-2; TRBD1 aligns across 7 bases. The CDR3 has 15 residues. With V trimmed by 6 bases and J by 4 bases, 8 bases remained unmatched. Germline lookup yields CDR1 KGHSH and CDR2 LQKENI. Here the CDR3 DNA reads TGTGCCAGCTCGCCGGGACAGACATTCACCGGGGAGCTGTTTTTT. This encodes CASSPGQTFTGELFF.

The rearrangement links TRBV24-1 to TRBJ1-5; D may be TRBD1 (6 bases). The V and J ends lost 4 bases and 5 bases respectively, with 14 bases between them. CDR1 is KGHDR and CDR2 is SFDVKD in the germline V gene. The CDR3 contains 15 residues. The CDR3 here is CATSDSTRGYQPQHF. The CDR3 DNA reads TGTGCCACCAGTGACTCCACCAGGGGTTATCAGCCCCAGCATTTT.

The V call is TRBV6-6, the J call TRBJ1-5; D is possibly TRBD1 (5 bases). CDR3 length: 15 amino acids. The germline V gene encodes CDR1 MNHNY and CDR2 SVGAGI (reference sequence). With 1 base removed from V and 7 bases from J, the gap between germline ends came to 14 bases. CDR3 in amino acids: CASSYFGGGGQPQHF. The CDR3 DNA reads TGTGCCAGCAGTTACTTTGGCGGGGGAGGCCAGCCCCAGCATTTT.

This rearrangement joins TRBV14 to TRBJ1-1; a weak D match, TRBD1 (5 bases). The CDR3 is made up of 13 amino acids. Germline CDR1 and CDR2: SGHDN and FVKESK. The V end lost 2 bases, the J end lost 10 bases, and 14 bases lay between the germline ends. CDR3 residues: CASSQTRVQTAFF. The CDR3 DNA follows: TGTGCCAGCAGCCAAACCAGGGTCCAGACAGCTTTCTTT.

CDR3 bases: TGTGCCAGCAGCTTAGCGATCCAGGGGGGAAACATTCAGTACTTC. This codes for CASSLAIQGGNIQYF. V and J are TRBV7-9 and TRBJ2-4; TRBD1 might be the D (7 bases). Germline loops: CDR1 SEHNR, CDR2 FQNEAQ (reference sequence). This CDR3 comprises 15 residues. Trimming stripped 0 bases from V and 6 bases from J, with 12 bases between.

V and J are TRBV27 and TRBJ1-6, with D perhaps matching TRBD1 (5 bases). Trimming took 5 bases from V and 8 from J, leaving 13 bases between them. The CDR3 extends over 14 amino acids. Germline assignment: CDR1 MNHEY and CDR2 SMNVEV (reference sequence). The CDR3 bases are TGTGCCAGCAGTGCGGCGGGGCTTTATTCACCCCTCCACTTT. This translates into CASSAAGLYSPLHF.

J is TRBJ1-6 and V is TRBV7-9; TRBD1 is a possible D gene (5 bases). The CDR3 has 12 residues. V shed 1 base and J shed 18 bases, with 13 bases lying between them. Germline lookup yields CDR1 SEHNR and CDR2 FQNEAQ (reference sequence). The CDR3 nucleotides read TGTGCCAGCAGCTTAGAATCGGGGCTGCCCCACTTT. Amino acids: CASSLESGLPHF.

The rearrangement links TRBV7-9 to TRBJ1-6; D gene uncertain. Germline CDR1 reads SEHNR; CDR2 reads FQNEAQ (reference sequence). The CDR3 spans 12 residues. The V end was cut by 1 base, the J end by 9 bases, with 4 bases between. CDR3 in amino acids: CASSLGVSPLHF. In nucleotides, the CDR3 is TGTGCCAGCAGCTTAGGTGTTTCACCCCTCCACTTT.

The V and J genes are TRBV11-3 and TRBJ2-1; 9 bases line up with TRBD1. The CDR3 covers 15 residues. The V gene's germline CDR1 is SGHNT and CDR2 YENEEA. V shed 5 bases, J shed 3 bases, and the junction held 5 bases outside the gene matches. The CDR3 loop is CASSHRDRDYNEQFF. In DNA form, the CDR3 reads TGTGCCAGCAGCCACCGGGACAGGGACTACAATGAGCAGTTCTTC. Full variable domain (outside the CDR3, taken from reference TRBV11-3 and TRBJ2-1): EAGVVQSPRYKIIEKKQPVAFWCNPISGHNTLYWYLQNLGQGPELLIRYENEEAVDDSQLPKDRFSAERLKGVDSTLKIQPAELGDSAVYLCASSHRDRDYNEQFFGPGTRLTVL.

CDR3 DNA sequence: TGTGCCAGCAGCACAAAACTAGCTGCCTCGTACAATGAGCAGTTCTTC. Protein sequence: CASSTKLAASYNEQFF. V is TRBV27 and J is TRBJ2-1; a weak D match, TRBD2 (6 bases). This CDR3 contains 16 residues. Germline V lookup: CDR1 MNHEY, CDR2 SMNVEV (reference sequence). The V end was cut by 6 bases, the J end by 4 bases, with 19 bases between.

Points on this clone: At one end, the junction sequence differs from germline, possibly due to a read error. The chain combines TRBV3-1 (or the pseudogene TRBV3-2) with TRBJ1-4; 8 bases map to TRBD1. The CDR3 is 18 residues long. Germline V CDR1 and CDR2: LGHDT, YNNKEL (reference sequence). The CDR3 DNA is TGTGCCAGCAACCAACGTGCGGGACAGGCCTCCCCAGCTGAAAAACTGTTTTTT. This encodes CASNQRAGQASPAEKLFF.

This rearrangement joins TRBV3-1 (or the pseudogene TRBV3-2) to TRBJ1-5, with a possible D match to TRBD1 (6 bases). V lost 0 bases and J 3 bases, leaving 9 bases between the germline ends. This CDR3 spans 15 amino acids. Germline CDR1 LGHDT, CDR2 YNNKEL (reference sequence). The CDR3 sequence: CASSQDWTVNQPQHF. CDR3 sequence (DNA): TGTGCCAGCAGCCAAGATTGGACAGTCAATCAGCCCCAGCATTTT.

J is TRBJ1-5 and V is TRBV6-5; TRBD1 agrees at 8 bases. V dropped 4 bases and J dropped 3; count of bases not matched to a gene: 5. Germline CDR1 reads MNHEY; CDR2 reads SVGAGI. CDR3 size: 15 residues. In DNA form, the CDR3 reads TGTGCCAGCAGTTCTACAGGGGGTACCAATCAGCCCCAGCATTTT. Amino acids: CASSSTGGTNQPQHF.

CDR3 sequence: CASRGGMGDGTEAFF. The CDR3 DNA reads as TGTGCCAGCAGGGGGGGGATGGGGGACGGTACTGAAGCTTTCTTT. The V gene is TRBV27, the J gene TRBJ1-1; D is possibly TRBD1 (5 bases). This CDR3 has 15 residues. Germline V CDR1 and CDR2: MNHEY, SMNVEV (reference sequence). Trimming took 6 bases from V and 5 from J, leaving 19 bases between them.

This clone was observed once. The V gene is TRBV3-1 (or the pseudogene TRBV3-2), the J gene TRBJ1-3, with 7 bases lining up with TRBD1. Germline CDR1 is LGHDT and CDR2 is YNNKEL (reference sequence). The length of the CDR3 is 15 residues. V gave up 3 bases and J gave up 4 bases; unmatched junction bases: 6. CDR3 DNA: TGTGCCAGCAGCCATGACAGGGTGGGAGGAAACACCATATATTTT. This gives the protein CASSHDRVGGNTIYF.

V usage is TRBV11-3 and J usage is TRBJ2-1; a weak D match, TRBD1 (5 bases). V gave up 0 bases and J gave up 8 bases, with 5 bases separating them. Germline CDR1 and CDR2: SGHNT and YENEEA. The length of the CDR3 is 12 residues. The CDR3 bases are TGTGCCAGCAGCTTAGAAGGGGATGAGCAGTTCTTC. Its protein is CASSLEGDEQFF.